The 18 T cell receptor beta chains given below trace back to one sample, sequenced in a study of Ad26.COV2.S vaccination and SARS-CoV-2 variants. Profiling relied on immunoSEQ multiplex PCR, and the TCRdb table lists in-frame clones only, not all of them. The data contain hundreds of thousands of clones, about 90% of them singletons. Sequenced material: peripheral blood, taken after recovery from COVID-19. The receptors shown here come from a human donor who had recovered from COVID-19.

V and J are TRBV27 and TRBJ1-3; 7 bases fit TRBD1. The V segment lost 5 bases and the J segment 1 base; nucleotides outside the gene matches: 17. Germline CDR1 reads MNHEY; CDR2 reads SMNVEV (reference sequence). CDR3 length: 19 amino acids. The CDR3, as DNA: TGTGCCAGCAGTCTCCATCACCTACAGGGGTATTTTTCTGGAAACACCATATATTTT. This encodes CASSLHHLQGYFSGNTIYF.

CDR3 protein: CASSFRVENNQPQHF. In DNA form, the CDR3 reads TGTGCCAGCAGCTTCCGGGTGGAGAACAATCAGCCCCAGCATTTT. The rearrangement links TRBV5-6 to TRBJ1-5; D gene uncertain. The CDR3 loop spans 15 amino acids. Germline CDR1 is SGHDT and CDR2 is YYEEEE. The V and J ends lost 2 bases and 3 bases respectively, with 12 bases between them.

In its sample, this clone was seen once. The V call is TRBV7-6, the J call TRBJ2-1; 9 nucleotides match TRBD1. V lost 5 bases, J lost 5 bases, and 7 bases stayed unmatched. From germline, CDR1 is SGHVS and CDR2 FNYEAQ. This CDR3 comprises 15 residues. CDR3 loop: CASSNSGTGNNEQFF. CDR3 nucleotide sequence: TGTGCCAGCAGCAATTCCGGGACAGGGAACAATGAGCAGTTCTTC.

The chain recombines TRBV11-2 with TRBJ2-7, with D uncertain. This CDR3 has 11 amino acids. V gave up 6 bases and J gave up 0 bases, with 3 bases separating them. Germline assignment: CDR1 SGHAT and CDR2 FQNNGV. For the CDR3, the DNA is TGTGCCAGCAGACTCTCCTACGAGCAGTACTTC. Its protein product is CASRLSYEQYF.

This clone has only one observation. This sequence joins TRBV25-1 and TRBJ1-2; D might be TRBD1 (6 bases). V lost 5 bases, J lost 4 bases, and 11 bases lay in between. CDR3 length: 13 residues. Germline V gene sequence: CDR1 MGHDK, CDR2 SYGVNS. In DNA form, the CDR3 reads TGTGCCAGCAGTCTCAGGGGTTTCTATGGCTACACCTTC. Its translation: CASSLRGFYGYTF.

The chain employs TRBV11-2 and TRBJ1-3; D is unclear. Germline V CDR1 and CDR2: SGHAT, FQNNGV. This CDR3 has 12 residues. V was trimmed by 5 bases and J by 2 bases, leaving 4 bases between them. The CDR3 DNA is TGTGCCAGCAGCGGGGCTGGAAACACCATATATTTT. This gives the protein CASSGAGNTIYF.

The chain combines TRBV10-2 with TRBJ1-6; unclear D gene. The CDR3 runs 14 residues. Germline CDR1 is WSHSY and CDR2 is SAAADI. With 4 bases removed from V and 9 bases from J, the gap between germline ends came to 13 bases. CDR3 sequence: CASSGARESSPLHF. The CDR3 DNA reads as TGCGCCAGCAGTGGGGCCCGTGAAAGTTCACCCCTCCACTTT.

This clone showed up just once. CDR3 loop: CASSLAGIRKTQYF. In DNA, the CDR3 is TGCGCCAGCAGCTTGGCAGGGATCAGAAAGACCCAGTACTTC. The chain carries TRBV5-1 and TRBJ2-5; TRBD1 might be the D (5 bases). The CDR3 runs 14 residues. Trimming removed 0 bases at V and 6 bases at J, with 12 bases between. Germline loops: CDR1 SGHRS, CDR2 YFSETQ.

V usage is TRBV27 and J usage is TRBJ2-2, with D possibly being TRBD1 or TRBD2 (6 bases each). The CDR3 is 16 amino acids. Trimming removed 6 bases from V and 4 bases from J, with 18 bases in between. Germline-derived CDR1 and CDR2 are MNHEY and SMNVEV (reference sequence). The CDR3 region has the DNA TGTGCCAGCAGGAATTACAGGGAGGTTCGCACCGGGGAGCTGTTTTTT. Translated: CASRNYREVRTGELFF.

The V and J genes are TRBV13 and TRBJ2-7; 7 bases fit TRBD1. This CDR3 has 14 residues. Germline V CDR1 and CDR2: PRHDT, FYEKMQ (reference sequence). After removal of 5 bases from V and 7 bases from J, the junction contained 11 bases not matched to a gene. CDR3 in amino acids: CASSVLQGTKEQYF. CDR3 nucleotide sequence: TGTGCCAGCAGCGTACTACAGGGGACGAAGGAGCAGTACTTC.

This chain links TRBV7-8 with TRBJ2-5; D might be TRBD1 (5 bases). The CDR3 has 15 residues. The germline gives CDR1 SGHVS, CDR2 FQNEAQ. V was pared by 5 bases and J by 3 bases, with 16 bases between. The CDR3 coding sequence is TGTGCCAGCAGCCCAGAGCAGGGTTTAAAAGAGACCCAGTACTTC. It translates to CASSPEQGLKETQYF.

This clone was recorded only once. CDR3 in amino acids: CSASRGSSKNIQYF. CDR3 in DNA: TGCAGTGCTAGTCGGGGTTCTTCCAAAAACATTCAGTACTTC. The chain links TRBV20-1 to TRBJ2-4; D possibly corresponds to TRBD2 (5 bases). V lost 3 bases and J lost 2, with 11 bases in between. The CDR3 consists of 14 residues. The germline V gene encodes CDR1 DFQATT and CDR2 SNEGSKA (reference sequence).

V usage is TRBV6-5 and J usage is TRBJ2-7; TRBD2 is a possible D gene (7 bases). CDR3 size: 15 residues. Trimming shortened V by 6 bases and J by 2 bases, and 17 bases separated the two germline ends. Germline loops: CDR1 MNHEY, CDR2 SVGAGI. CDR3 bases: TGTGCCAGCAGCCCCGGAAGGGGGGGTACCTACGAGCAGTACTTC. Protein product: CASSPGRGGTYEQYF.

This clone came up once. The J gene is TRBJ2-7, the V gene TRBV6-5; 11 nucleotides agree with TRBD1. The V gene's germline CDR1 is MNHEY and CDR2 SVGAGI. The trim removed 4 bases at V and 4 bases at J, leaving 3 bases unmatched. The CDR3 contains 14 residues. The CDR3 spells CASSWGQGVYEQYF. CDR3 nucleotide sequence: TGTGCCAGCAGTTGGGGACAGGGGGTTTACGAGCAGTACTTC.

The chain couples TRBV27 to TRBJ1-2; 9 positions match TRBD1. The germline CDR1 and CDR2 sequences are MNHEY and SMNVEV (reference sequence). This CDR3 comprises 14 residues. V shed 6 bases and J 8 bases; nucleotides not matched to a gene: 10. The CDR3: CASSPVRGTGGYTF. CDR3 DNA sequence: TGTGCCAGCAGCCCTGTGCGGGGGACAGGGGGCTACACCTTC.

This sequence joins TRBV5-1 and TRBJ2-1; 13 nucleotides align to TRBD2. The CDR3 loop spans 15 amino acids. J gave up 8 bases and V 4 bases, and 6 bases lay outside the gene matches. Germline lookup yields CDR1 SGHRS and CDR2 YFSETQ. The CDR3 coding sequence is TGCGCCAGCAGCGTACTAGCGGGGGGGCTTGATGAGCAGTTCTTC. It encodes CASSVLAGGLDEQFF.

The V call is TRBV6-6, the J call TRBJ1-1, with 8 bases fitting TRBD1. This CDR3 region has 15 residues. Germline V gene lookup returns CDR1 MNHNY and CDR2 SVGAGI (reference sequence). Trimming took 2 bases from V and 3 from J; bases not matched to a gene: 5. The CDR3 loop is CASSYQGAIDTEAFF. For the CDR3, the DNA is TGTGCCAGCAGTTACCAGGGGGCGATCGACACTGAAGCTTTCTTT.

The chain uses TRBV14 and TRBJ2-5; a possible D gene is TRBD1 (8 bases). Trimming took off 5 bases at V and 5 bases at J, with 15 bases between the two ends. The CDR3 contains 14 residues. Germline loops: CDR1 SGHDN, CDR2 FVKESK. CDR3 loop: CASSGRDRRETQYF. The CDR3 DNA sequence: TGTGCCAGCAGCGGGAGGGACAGGAGGGAGACCCAGTACTTC.